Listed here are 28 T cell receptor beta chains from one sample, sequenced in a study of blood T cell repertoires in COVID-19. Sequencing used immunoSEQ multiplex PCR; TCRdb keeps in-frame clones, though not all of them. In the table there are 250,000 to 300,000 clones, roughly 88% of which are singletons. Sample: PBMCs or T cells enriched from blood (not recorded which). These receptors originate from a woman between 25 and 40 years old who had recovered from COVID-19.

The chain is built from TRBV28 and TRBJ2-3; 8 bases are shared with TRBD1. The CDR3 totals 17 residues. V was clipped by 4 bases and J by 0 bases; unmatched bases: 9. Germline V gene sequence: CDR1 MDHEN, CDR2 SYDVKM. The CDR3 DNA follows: TGTGCCAGCAGTTCCCGCGCCCGGACAGGGAGCACAGATACGCAGTATTTT. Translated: CASSSRARTGSTDTQYF. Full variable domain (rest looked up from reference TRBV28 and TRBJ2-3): DVKVTQSSRYLVKRTGEKVFLECVQDMDHENMFWYRQDPGLGLRLIYFSYDVKMKEKGDIPEGYSVSREKKERFSLILESASTNQTSMYLCASSSRARTGSTDTQYFGPGTRLTVL.

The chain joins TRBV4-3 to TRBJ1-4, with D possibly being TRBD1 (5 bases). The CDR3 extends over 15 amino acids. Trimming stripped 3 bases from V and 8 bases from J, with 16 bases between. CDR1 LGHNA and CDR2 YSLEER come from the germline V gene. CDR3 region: CASSQGTPLGEKLFF. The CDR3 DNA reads TGCGCCAGCAGCCAGGGGACTCCCCTTGGGGAAAAACTGTTTTTT.

The DNA for the CDR3 is TGTGCCATCAGTGAGTCTGGTCCCTACCGACACGATTACAATGAGCAGTTCTTC. Amino acid sequence: CAISESGPYRHDYNEQFF. The chain has TRBV10-3 and TRBJ2-1; no definite D call. Trimming pared 0 bases from V and 4 bases from J, leaving 19 bases between. The germline CDR1 and CDR2 sequences are ENHRY and SYGVKD. This CDR3 region has 18 residues.

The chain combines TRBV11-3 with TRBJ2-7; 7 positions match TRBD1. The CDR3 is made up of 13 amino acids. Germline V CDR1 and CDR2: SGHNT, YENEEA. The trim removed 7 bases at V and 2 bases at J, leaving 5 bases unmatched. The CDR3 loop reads CASNDRATYEQYF. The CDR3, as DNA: TGTGCCAGCAATGACAGGGCCACCTACGAGCAGTACTTC.

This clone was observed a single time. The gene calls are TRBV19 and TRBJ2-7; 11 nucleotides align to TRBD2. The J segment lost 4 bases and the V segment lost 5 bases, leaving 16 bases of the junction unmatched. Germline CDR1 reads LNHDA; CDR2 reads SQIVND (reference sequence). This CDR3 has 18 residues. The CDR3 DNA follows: TGTGCCAGTAGTTCTCGAAATAACAGACTAGCGGGATTGTACGAGCAGTACTTC. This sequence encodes CASSSRNNRLAGLYEQYF.

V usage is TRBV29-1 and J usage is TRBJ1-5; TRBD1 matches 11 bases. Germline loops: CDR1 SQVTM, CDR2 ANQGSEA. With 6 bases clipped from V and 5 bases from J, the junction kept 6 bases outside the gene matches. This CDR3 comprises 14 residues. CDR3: CSVPGTGGDQPQHF. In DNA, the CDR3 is TGCAGCGTCCCTGGGACAGGGGGAGATCAGCCCCAGCATTTT.

For the CDR3, the DNA is TGCAGTGCTAGTCACTGGGGGCCCGGGGAGCTGTTTTTT. Protein: CSASHWGPGELFF. The V gene is TRBV20-1, the J gene TRBJ2-2; TRBD1 is a possible D gene (6 bases). The CDR3 sequence is 13 residues long. Trimming took off 3 bases at V and 6 bases at J, with 11 bases between the two ends. Germline CDR1 is DFQATT and CDR2 is SNEGSKA (reference sequence).

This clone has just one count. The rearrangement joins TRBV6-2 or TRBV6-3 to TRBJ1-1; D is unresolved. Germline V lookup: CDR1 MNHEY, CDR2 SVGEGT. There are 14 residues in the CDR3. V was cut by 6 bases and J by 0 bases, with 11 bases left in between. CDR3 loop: CASSPTRVNTEAFF. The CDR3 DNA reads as TGTGCCAGCAGCCCAACGAGAGTGAACACTGAAGCTTTCTTT.

CDR3 sequence: CAWSGNYNSPLHF. The CDR3 DNA sequence: TGTGCCTGGTCGGGGAACTATAATTCACCCCTCCACTTT. V gene TRBV30 combines with J gene TRBJ1-6; D not resolved. Trimming shortened V by 5 bases and J by 3 bases, and 8 bases separated the two germline ends. The germline V gene has CDR1 GTSNPN and CDR2 SVGIG (reference sequence). The CDR3 covers 13 residues.

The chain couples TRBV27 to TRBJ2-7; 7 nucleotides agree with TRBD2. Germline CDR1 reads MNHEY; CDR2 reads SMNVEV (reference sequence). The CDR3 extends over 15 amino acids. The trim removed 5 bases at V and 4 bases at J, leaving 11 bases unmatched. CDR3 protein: CASSPTSGGRYEQYF. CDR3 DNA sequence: TGTGCCAGCAGTCCTACCTCGGGGGGAAGATACGAGCAGTACTTC.

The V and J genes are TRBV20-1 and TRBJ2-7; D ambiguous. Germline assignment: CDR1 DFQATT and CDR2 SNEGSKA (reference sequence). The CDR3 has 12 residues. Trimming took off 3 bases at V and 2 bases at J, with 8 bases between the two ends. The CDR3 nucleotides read TGCAGTGCTAGTGCACTGGCCTACGAGCAGTACTTC. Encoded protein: CSASALAYEQYF.

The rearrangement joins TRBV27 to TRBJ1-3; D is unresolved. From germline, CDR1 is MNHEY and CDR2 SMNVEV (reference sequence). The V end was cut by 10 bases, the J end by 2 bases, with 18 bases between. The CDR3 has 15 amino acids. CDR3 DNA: TGTGCCACTATGCTCTGGGGAGGTGCTGGAAACACCATATATTTT. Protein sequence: CATMLWGGAGNTIYF.

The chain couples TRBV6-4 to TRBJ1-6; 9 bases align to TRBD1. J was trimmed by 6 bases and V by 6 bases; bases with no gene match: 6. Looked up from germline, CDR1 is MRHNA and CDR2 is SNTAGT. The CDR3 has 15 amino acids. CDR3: CASRDAGQGNSPLHF. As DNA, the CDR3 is TGTGCCAGCAGAGACGCGGGACAGGGTAATTCACCCCTCCACTTT.

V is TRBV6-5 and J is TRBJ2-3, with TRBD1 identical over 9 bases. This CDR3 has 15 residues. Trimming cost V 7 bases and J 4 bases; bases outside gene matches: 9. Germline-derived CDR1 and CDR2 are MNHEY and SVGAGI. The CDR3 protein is CASITGTGFSDTQYF. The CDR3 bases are TGTGCCAGCATTACCGGGACAGGGTTTTCAGATACGCAGTATTTT.

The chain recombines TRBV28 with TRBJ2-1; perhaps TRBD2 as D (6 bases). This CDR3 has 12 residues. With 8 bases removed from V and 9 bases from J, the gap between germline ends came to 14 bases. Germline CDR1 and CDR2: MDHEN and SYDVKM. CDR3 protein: CASGSAGVEQFF. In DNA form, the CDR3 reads TGTGCCAGCGGATCAGCGGGCGTTGAGCAGTTCTTC.

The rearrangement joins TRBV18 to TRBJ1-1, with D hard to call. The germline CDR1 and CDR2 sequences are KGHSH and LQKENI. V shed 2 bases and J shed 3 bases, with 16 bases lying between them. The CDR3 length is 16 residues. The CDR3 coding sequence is TGTGCCAGCTCACCATCGGGGTCAGGTTTGTACACTGAAGCTTTCTTT. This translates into CASSPSGSGLYTEAFF.

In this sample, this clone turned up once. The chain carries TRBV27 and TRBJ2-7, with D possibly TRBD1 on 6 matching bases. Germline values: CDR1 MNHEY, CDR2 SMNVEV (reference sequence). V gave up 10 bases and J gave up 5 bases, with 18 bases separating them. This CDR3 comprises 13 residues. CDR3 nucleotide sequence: TGTGCCACCACAGGGAAATTGGCCGACGAGCAGTACTTC. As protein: CATTGKLADEQYF.

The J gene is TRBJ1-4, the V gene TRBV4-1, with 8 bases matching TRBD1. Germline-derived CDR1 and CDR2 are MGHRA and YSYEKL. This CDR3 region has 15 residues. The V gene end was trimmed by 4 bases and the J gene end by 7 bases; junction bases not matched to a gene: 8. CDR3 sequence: CASSPGQGDSEKLFF. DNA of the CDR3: TGCGCCAGCAGCCCAGGACAGGGTGACAGTGAAAAACTGTTTTTT.

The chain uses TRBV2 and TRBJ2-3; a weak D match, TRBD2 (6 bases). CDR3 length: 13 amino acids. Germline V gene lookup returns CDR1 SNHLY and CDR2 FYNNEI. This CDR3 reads CAMEGSSTDTQYF. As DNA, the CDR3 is TGTGCTATGGAGGGCTCTAGCACAGATACGCAGTATTTT. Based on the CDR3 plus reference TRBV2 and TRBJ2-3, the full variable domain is EPEVTQTPSHQVTQMGQEVILRCVPISNHLYFYWYRQILGQKVEFLVSFYNNEISEKSEIFDDQFSVERPDGSNFTLKIRSTKLEDSAMYFCAMEGSSTDTQYFGPGTRLTVL.

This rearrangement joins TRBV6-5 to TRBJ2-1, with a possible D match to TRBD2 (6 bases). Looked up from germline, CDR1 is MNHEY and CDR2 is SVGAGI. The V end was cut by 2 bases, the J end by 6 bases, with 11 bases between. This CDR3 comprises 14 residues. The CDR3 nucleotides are TGTGCCAGCAGTTACCTCGGGACTGGCAATGAGCAGTTCTTC. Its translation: CASSYLGTGNEQFF.

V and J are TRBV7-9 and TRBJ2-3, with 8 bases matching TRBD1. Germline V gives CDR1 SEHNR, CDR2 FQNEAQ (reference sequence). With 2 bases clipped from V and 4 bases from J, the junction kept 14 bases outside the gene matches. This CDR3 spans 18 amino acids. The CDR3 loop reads CASSLRTGFRGQSDTQYF. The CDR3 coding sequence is TGTGCCAGCAGCTTACGGACAGGGTTCCGAGGACAGTCAGATACGCAGTATTTT.

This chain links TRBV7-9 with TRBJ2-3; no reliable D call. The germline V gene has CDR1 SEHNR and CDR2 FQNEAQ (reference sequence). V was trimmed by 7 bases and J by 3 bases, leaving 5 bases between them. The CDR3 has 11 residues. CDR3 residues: CASTQTDTQYF. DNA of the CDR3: TGTGCCAGCACCCAAACAGATACGCAGTATTTT.

CDR3 sequence (DNA): TGTGCCAGCAGTCCCTCGCGGGGGGGCCGGAGCGGGGAGCTGTTTTTT. This translates into CASSPSRGGRSGELFF. The V and J genes are TRBV6-2 or TRBV6-3 and TRBJ2-2; 9 bases are shared with TRBD2. After removal of 5 bases from V and 7 bases from J, the junction contained 11 bases not matched to a gene. The germline CDR1 and CDR2 sequences are MNHEY and SVGEGT. This CDR3 region has 16 residues.

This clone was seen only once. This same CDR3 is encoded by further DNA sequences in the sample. CDR3 amino acids: CASSPSTDTQYF. CDR3 nucleotides: TGCGCCAGCAGCCCTTCGACAGATACGCAGTATTTT. The chain uses TRBV5-1 and TRBJ2-3; D remains unclear. The CDR3 is 12 amino acids. In germline, CDR1 is SGHRS, CDR2 YFSETQ. V shed 4 bases and J shed 3 bases, with 6 bases lying between them. Drawing the rest from reference TRBV5-1 and TRBJ2-3, the complete variable domain is KAGVTQTPRYLIKTRGQQVTLSCSPISGHRSVSWYQQTPGQGLQFLFEYFSETQRNKGNFPGRFSGRQFSNSRSEMNVSTLELGDSALYLCASSPSTDTQYFGPGTRLTVL.

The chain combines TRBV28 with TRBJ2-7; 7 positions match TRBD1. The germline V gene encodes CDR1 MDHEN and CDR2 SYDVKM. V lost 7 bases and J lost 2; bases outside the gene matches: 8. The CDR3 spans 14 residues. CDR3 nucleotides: TGTGCCAGCAACGACAGGGAAGGTACCTACGAGCAGTACTTC. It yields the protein CASNDREGTYEQYF. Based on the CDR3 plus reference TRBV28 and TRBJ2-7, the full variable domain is DVKVTQSSRYLVKRTGEKVFLECVQDMDHENMFWYRQDPGLGLRLIYFSYDVKMKEKGDIPEGYSVSREKKERFSLILESASTNQTSMYLCASNDREGTYEQYFGPGTRLTVT.

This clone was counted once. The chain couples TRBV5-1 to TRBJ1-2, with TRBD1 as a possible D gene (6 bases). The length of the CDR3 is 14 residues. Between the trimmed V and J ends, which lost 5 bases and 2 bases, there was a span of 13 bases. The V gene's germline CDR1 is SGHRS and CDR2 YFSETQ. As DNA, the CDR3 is TGCGCCAGCAGATGGACAGACACAAACTATGGCTACACCTTC. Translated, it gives CASRWTDTNYGYTF.

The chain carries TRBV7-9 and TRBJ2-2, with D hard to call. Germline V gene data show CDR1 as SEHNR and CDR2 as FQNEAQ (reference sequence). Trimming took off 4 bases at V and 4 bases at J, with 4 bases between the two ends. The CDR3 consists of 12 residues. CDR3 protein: CASSWATGELFF. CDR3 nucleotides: TGTGCCAGCAGCTGGGCCACCGGGGAGCTGTTTTTT.

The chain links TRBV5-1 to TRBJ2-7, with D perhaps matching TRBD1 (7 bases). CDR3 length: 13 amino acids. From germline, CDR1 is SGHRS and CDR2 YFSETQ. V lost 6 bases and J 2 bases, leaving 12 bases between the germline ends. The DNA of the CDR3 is TGCGCCAGCATTTTCAGGGGGGCCTACGAGCAGTACTTC. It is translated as CASIFRGAYEQYF.